This T cell receptor (beta chain) originates from a study of T cells in pancreatic ductal adenocarcinoma. This table comes from immunoSEQ multiplex PCR, and its TCRdb copy is limited to in-frame clones, with some not included. The sample yields some 10,000 clones, roughly 86% seen once. No neoadjuvant therapy was given to the selected pancreatic ductal adenocarcinoma patients before their surgery. This clone has a single count. The clonotype comes from a human donor with pancreatic ductal adenocarcinoma. The specimen sequenced was PBMCs.

The CDR3 loop is CASSPAGGWQETQYF. DNA of the CDR3: TGTGCCAGCTCACCCGCAGGGGGATGGCAAGAGACCCAGTACTTC. This chain links TRBV18 with TRBJ2-5, with 7 positions matching TRBD1. Per germline, CDR1 KGHSH and CDR2 LQKENI. The CDR3 spans 15 residues. The trim removed 3 bases at V and 2 bases at J, leaving 6 bases unmatched. The full variable domain, with the rest looked up from reference TRBV18 and TRBJ2-5, is NAGVMQNPRHLVRRRGQEARLRCSPMKGHSHVYWYRQLPEEGLKFMVYLQKENIIDESGMPKERFSAEFPKEGPSILRIQQVVRGDSAAYFCASSPAGGWQETQYFGPGTRLLVL.